This T cell receptor beta chain came from a study of brain metastases from non-small cell lung cancer. Notes on the study in general: Compared with primary tumors, brain metastases showed less T-cell infiltration. Paired brain metastases and primary tumors largely shared TCR repertoires. Compared with their matched primary tumors, around 69% of brain metastases showed expanded T-cell clones.

Sequenced by immunoSEQ multiplex PCR; TCRdb stores in-frame clones only, minus some. The repertoire consists of about 2,800 clones, with 82% occurring once and the leading ten covering 15% to 20%. As to this clone: Antigen: not known.

CDR1 is SGHDT and CDR2 is YYEEEE in the germline V gene. V was clipped by 7 bases and J by 3 bases; unmatched bases: 6. CDR3 length: 15 residues. What was sequenced was primary lung tumor tissue. The chain has TRBV5-6 and TRBJ2-2; 10 bases match TRBD1. The receptor's source is a donor aged 40 or over with non-small cell lung cancer. CDR3 residues: CASASGTGDTGELFF. DNA for the CDR3: TGTGCCAGCGCCTCGGGGACAGGGGACACCGGGGAGCTGTTTTTT.